This T cell receptor beta chain derives from a study of blood T cell repertoires in COVID-19. In the authors' workflow: Amplification with reference gene primers provided the estimates of nucleated cell counts. Sequenced by immunoSEQ multiplex PCR; TCRdb stores in-frame clones only, minus some. V and J calls and clone size are given by that table; D and trimming were obtained from the DNA. The data hold roughly 73,000 clones, with more than 75% observed a single time. This clone was recorded only once. V lost 1 base, J lost 0 bases, and 8 bases stayed unmatched. CDR3 size: 17 residues. Germline CDR1 and CDR2: PRHDT and FYEKMQ (reference sequence).

The chain uses TRBV13 and TRBJ2-5, with TRBD2 matching 7 bases. The receptor's source is a human donor in a cohort sampled during active COVID-19. Material: peripheral blood. CDR3 sequence (DNA): TGTGCCAGCAGCTTAGCAGGCGGGACTAAGTACCAAGAGACCCAGTACTTC. Amino acids: CASSLAGGTKYQETQYF.